A single sample gave rise to the 27 T cell receptor beta chains below, sequenced in a study of cytomegalovirus exposure and HLA in healthy donors. The method was immunoSEQ multiplex PCR; TCRdb's version includes in-frame clones alone and lacks a portion of them. The sample has fewer than 65,000 clones; 80% to 90% are singletons. The source material was PBMCs. The receptors stem from a woman younger than 30 in good health and CMV-seronegative.

The J gene is TRBJ2-5, the V gene TRBV30; 9 nucleotides match TRBD2. CDR1 GTSNPN and CDR2 SVGIG come from the germline V gene (reference sequence). CDR3 length: 16 residues. The V segment lost 2 bases and the J segment 0 bases; nucleotides outside the gene matches: 7. CDR3 nucleotide sequence: TGTGCCTGGAGTTTGGGCGGGGGGGTCTACCAAGAGACCCAGTACTTC. Protein sequence: CAWSLGGGVYQETQYF.

This chain uses TRBV18 with TRBJ1-1; 8 bases are shared with TRBD1. CDR3 size: 15 residues. V lost 5 bases to trimming and J lost 1 base; unmatched junction nucleotides: 6. Germline V gene data show CDR1 as KGHSH and CDR2 as LQKENI. The CDR3 bases are TGTGCCAGCTCATTCGGACAGGGCCAGAACACTGAAGCTTTCTTT. Amino acids: CASSFGQGQNTEAFF.

The V call is TRBV7-9, the J call TRBJ2-3; 9 bases fit TRBD1. Trimming cost V 1 base and J 6 bases; bases outside gene matches: 11. Looked up from germline, CDR1 is SEHNR and CDR2 is FQNEAQ (reference sequence). This CDR3 comprises 17 residues. The CDR3 region is CASSLDSTGTGLDTQYF. In DNA form, the CDR3 reads TGTGCCAGCAGCTTAGATTCCACCGGGACAGGGCTGGATACGCAGTATTTT.

This chain joins TRBV6-1 and TRBJ1-4, with 9 bases lining up with TRBD1. V dropped 6 bases and J dropped 6; count of bases not matched to a gene: 8. The germline V gene encodes CDR1 MNHNS and CDR2 SASEGT. This CDR3 comprises 15 residues. CDR3 in amino acids: CASRRDREGYEKLFF. CDR3 nucleotides: TGTGCCAGCAGGAGGGACAGGGAGGGGTATGAAAAACTGTTTTTT.

The V and J genes are TRBV30 and TRBJ2-1, with D uncertain. Germline V gene sequence: CDR1 GTSNPN, CDR2 SVGIG (reference sequence). Deletions cut 3 bases from V and 8 bases from J, with 8 bases between. The CDR3 length is 11 residues. CDR3 nucleotides: TGTGCCTGGAGCCTGGCCTATGAGCAGTTCTTC. Its protein is CAWSLAYEQFF.

The J gene is TRBJ2-2, the V gene TRBV7-6, with TRBD2 as a possible D gene (5 bases). This CDR3 region has 16 residues. V lost 5 bases to trimming and J lost 3 bases, with 16 bases between them. The germline V gene has CDR1 SGHVS and CDR2 FNYEAQ. CDR3 sequence reads: CASSPGRAPDTGELFF. In DNA, the CDR3 is TGTGCCAGCAGCCCTGGGAGAGCACCTGACACCGGGGAGCTGTTTTTT.

The chain uses TRBV10-2 and TRBJ2-1; TRBD2 matches at 7 bases. The CDR3 extends over 14 amino acids. Germline V gene sequence: CDR1 WSHSY, CDR2 SAAADI. V trimming: 2 bases; J trimming: 2 bases; junction bases outside the gene matches: 0. For the CDR3, the DNA is TGCGCCAGCAGTGAGCGGGAGGCCTACAATGAGCAGTTCTTC. It translates to CASSEREAYNEQFF.

The chain carries TRBV19 and TRBJ1-1; tentative D call: TRBD1 (5 bases). The CDR3 has 16 amino acids. Trimming cost V 8 bases and J 4 bases, with 23 bases left between them. Germline V gene sequence: CDR1 LNHDA, CDR2 SQIVND (reference sequence). Written as DNA, the CDR3 is TGTGCCAGTCAGTATGGAGTCGGAAGGGGCCCCACTGAAGCTTTCTTT. Protein product: CASQYGVGRGPTEAFF.

The chain joins TRBV18 to TRBJ2-7; the match to TRBD2 covers 11 bases. With V trimmed by 3 bases and J by 3 bases, 10 bases remained unmatched. The length of the CDR3 is 17 residues. CDR1 and CDR2 (germline): KGHSH, LQKENI. The DNA for the CDR3 is TGTGCCAGCTCACCTACAGGGGTAGGGACTAGCGGCTACGAGCAGTACTTC. It yields the protein CASSPTGVGTSGYEQYF.

The chain links TRBV18 to TRBJ2-5; perhaps TRBD1 as D (5 bases). V was clipped by 4 bases and J by 4 bases, with 10 bases between them. In germline, CDR1 is KGHSH, CDR2 LQKENI. The CDR3 covers 13 residues. DNA of the CDR3: TGTGCCAGCTCACTTCAGGGCGGAGAGACCCAGTACTTC. Its translation is CASSLQGGETQYF.

The J gene is TRBJ2-1, the V gene TRBV11-2, with D possibly matching TRBD2 (5 bases). The CDR3 extends over 12 amino acids. V lost 7 bases and J lost 3, with 7 bases in between. Germline loops: CDR1 SGHAT, CDR2 FQNNGV. CDR3 sequence (DNA): TGTGCCAGCACACGGGACTACAATGAGCAGTTCTTC. Translating gives CASTRDYNEQFF.

The gene calls are TRBV9 and TRBJ1-3; 7 bases agree with TRBD1. This CDR3 region has 17 residues. CDR1 is SGDLS, CDR2 YYNGEE, per germline. Unmatched junction bases numbered 6, after V lost 0 bases and J lost 0 bases. CDR3 protein: CASSVAGTASSGNTIYF. In DNA, the CDR3 is TGTGCCAGCAGCGTAGCGGGGACAGCGAGCTCTGGAAACACCATATATTTT.

The V call is TRBV7-2, the J call TRBJ2-7; 11 bases agree with TRBD2. The V gene's germline CDR1 is SGHTA and CDR2 FQGNSA. The CDR3 runs 15 residues. J gave up 3 bases and V 5 bases, and 6 bases lay outside the gene matches. In DNA, the CDR3 is TGTGCCAGCAGCGCGACTAGCGGGAAAAACTACGAGCAGTACTTC. This codes for CASSATSGKNYEQYF.

This rearrangement joins TRBV7-6 to TRBJ2-6, with TRBD1 identical over 8 bases. The CDR3 spans 18 residues. Germline V gives CDR1 SGHVS, CDR2 FNYEAQ. V gave up 3 bases and J gave up 1 base; unmatched junction bases: 8. Here the CDR3 reads CASSFSTGGISGANVLTF. CDR3 nucleotide sequence: TGTGCCAGCAGCTTCAGTACAGGGGGAATATCTGGGGCCAACGTCCTGACTTTC.

This chain uses TRBV2 with TRBJ2-5, with D tentatively TRBD2 (7 bases). V lost 3 bases, J lost 5 bases, and 19 bases lay in between. Germline CDR1 reads SNHLY; CDR2 reads FYNNEI. The CDR3 extends over 16 amino acids. CDR3 sequence: CASSDRGGGTLETQYF. The CDR3 nucleotides read TGTGCCAGCAGTGATCGGGGAGGGGGTACATTGGAGACCCAGTACTTC.

The gene calls are TRBV30 and TRBJ2-7, with 9 bases aligning to TRBD1. The CDR3 is made up of 15 amino acids. The V segment lost 2 bases and the J segment 0 bases; nucleotides outside the gene matches: 5. Germline loops: CDR1 GTSNPN, CDR2 SVGIG (reference sequence). CDR3 amino acids: CAWSTRQGVSYEQYF. The CDR3 nucleotides are TGTGCCTGGAGTACGCGACAGGGGGTCTCCTACGAGCAGTACTTC.

The rearrangement links TRBV5-5 to TRBJ1-4; D might be TRBD1 (6 bases). Germline CDR1 is SGHKS and CDR2 is YYEKEE (reference sequence). The CDR3 runs 15 residues. The V and J ends lost 4 bases and 5 bases respectively, with 15 bases between them. This CDR3 reads CASSHYGQPNEKLFF. CDR3 DNA sequence: TGTGCCAGCAGCCATTATGGACAGCCCAATGAAAAACTGTTTTTT.

V usage is TRBV6-6 and J usage is TRBJ2-3, with D possibly matching TRBD1 (6 bases). The V end was cut by 11 bases, the J end by 1 base, with 16 bases between. The CDR3 loop spans 14 amino acids. The germline V gene encodes CDR1 MNHNY and CDR2 SVGAGI (reference sequence). DNA of the CDR3: TGTGCCTCTAGGGGCAGGGGTCGCACAGATACGCAGTATTTT. Translation gives CASRGRGRTDTQYF.

This clone has just one count. The V call is TRBV7-9, the J call TRBJ2-3, with a tentative D call TRBD2 (5 bases). The germline V gene has CDR1 SEHNR and CDR2 FQNEAQ (reference sequence). V lost 1 base, J lost 4 bases, and 9 bases lay in between. The CDR3 spans 14 residues. Here the CDR3 reads CASSLEGDSDTQYF. As DNA, the CDR3 is TGTGCCAGCAGCTTAGAGGGAGATTCAGATACGCAGTATTTT.

This chain joins TRBV28 and TRBJ1-2, with 10 bases identical to TRBD1. The CDR3 sequence is 15 residues long. Germline CDR1 is MDHEN and CDR2 is SYDVKM. Trimming cost V 4 bases and J 8 bases; bases outside gene matches: 10. The DNA of the CDR3 is TGTGCCAGCAGTTCCGTCCGGGACAGGGGACGAGGCTACACCTTC. Translated, it gives CASSSVRDRGRGYTF.

The chain employs TRBV19 and TRBJ2-1; TRBD1 is a possible D gene (6 bases). Germline CDR1 and CDR2: LNHDA and SQIVND (reference sequence). This CDR3 contains 15 residues. Deletions cut 5 bases from V and 3 bases from J, with 14 bases between. The DNA of the CDR3 is TGTGCCAGTAGTGTTCGGGACATAGACTACAATGAGCAGTTCTTC. The encoded protein is CASSVRDIDYNEQFF. The variable domain in full, with the rest retrieved from reference TRBV19 and TRBJ2-1, is DGGITQSPKYLFRKEGQNVTLSCEQNLNHDAMYWYRQDPGQGLRLIYYSQIVNDFQKGDIAEGYSVSREKKESFPLTVTSAQKNPTAFYLCASSVRDIDYNEQFFGPGTRLTVL.

This chain joins TRBV6-5 and TRBJ2-5; 8 bases line up with TRBD1. Germline trimming cut 2 bases from V and 5 bases from J; bases unmatched to any gene: 1. The CDR3 sequence is 13 residues long. The germline CDR1 and CDR2 sequences are MNHEY and SVGAGI. The CDR3 DNA is TGTGCCAGCAGTTACGACAGGGGTGAGACCCAGTACTTC. Translated, it gives CASSYDRGETQYF.

The chain recombines TRBV30 with TRBJ1-6, with D possibly matching TRBD1 (6 bases). Germline assignment: CDR1 GTSNPN and CDR2 SVGIG (reference sequence). V dropped 6 bases and J dropped 8 bases, with 11 bases sitting between them. The CDR3 spans 12 residues. CDR3 in DNA: TGTGCCTGCGGACAGTCGGATTCACCCCTCCACTTT. The encoded protein is CACGQSDSPLHF.

V is TRBV19 and J is TRBJ2-1; 8 nucleotides agree with TRBD2. The J segment lost 4 bases and the V segment lost 5 bases, leaving 16 bases of the junction unmatched. Germline CDR1 reads LNHDA; CDR2 reads SQIVND (reference sequence). The CDR3 sequence is 18 residues long. DNA for the CDR3: TGTGCCAGTAGTCCCAACCGGCTAGCGGGCGCCCGTTACAATGAGCAGTTCTTC. Translation gives CASSPNRLAGARYNEQFF.

The rearrangement joins TRBV7-2 to TRBJ1-1, with a weak D call TRBD1 (6 bases). Germline CDR1 is SGHTA and CDR2 is FQGNSA. V lost 5 bases, J lost 5 bases, and 18 bases lay in between. The CDR3 is 15 residues long. For the CDR3, the DNA is TGTGCCAGCAGCCCAGGGGCCAGGGCGAGTACTGAAGCTTTCTTT. It encodes CASSPGARASTEAFF. The full variable domain, completed using reference TRBV7-2 and TRBJ1-1, is GAGVSQSPSNKVTEKGKDVELRCDPISGHTALYWYRQSLGQGLEFLIYFQGNSAPDKSGLPSDRFSAERTGGSVSTLTIQRTQQEDSAVYLCASSPGARASTEAFFGQGTRLTVV.

The V call is TRBV6-6, the J call TRBJ1-1, with D maybe TRBD1 (6 bases). The V end lost 2 bases, the J end lost 1 base, and 11 bases lay between the germline ends. The CDR3 contains 15 residues. Germline V gene lookup returns CDR1 MNHNY and CDR2 SVGAGI (reference sequence). DNA of the CDR3: TGTGCCAGCAGTTACCCTCCGGGACAGAACACTGAAGCTTTCTTT. It encodes CASSYPPGQNTEAFF.

V gene TRBV28 combines with J gene TRBJ2-7; D is undetermined. The V gene lost 5 bases and the J gene lost 1 base, with 6 bases spanning the gap. CDR1 and CDR2 (germline): MDHEN, SYDVKM. CDR3 length: 12 amino acids. The CDR3 DNA reads as TGTGCCAGCAGTCCCCAATCCTACGAGCAGTACTTC. It translates to CASSPQSYEQYF.